This T cell receptor (beta chain) is drawn from a study of blood T cell repertoires in COVID-19. Study at large: The samples span acute and convalescent COVID-19 from the United States, Italy and Spain. In each case, the material was cDNA or gDNA derived from T cells, B-cell-depleted T cells, or PBMCs.

The germline V and J ends were trimmed by 5 bases and 4 bases, with 11 bases remaining between them. The CDR3 spans 13 residues. Germline V CDR1 and CDR2: LNHDA, SQIVND (reference sequence). As handled by the study authors: Quantification of nucleated cells was approximated via reference gene primer amplification. Repertoires were generated with immunoSEQ multiplex PCR, while TCRdb's copy carries only in-frame clones and drops some. V and J calls and clone size are as listed in that table; D and trimming were resolved from the DNA. The sample lists about 78,000 clones, less than 95% occurring once. The receptor was derived from a woman aged 45-65 years in a cohort sampled during active COVID-19. Sequencing was performed on peripheral blood. This chain connects TRBV19 to TRBJ1-2; D gene uncertain. The CDR3 DNA is TGTGCCAGTAGTCCCCTGGAGCGCTATGGCTACACCTTC. Encoded protein: CASSPLERYGYTF. Complete variable domain (other parts from reference TRBV19 and TRBJ1-2): DGGITQSPKYLFRKEGQNVTLSCEQNLNHDAMYWYRQDPGQGLRLIYYSQIVNDFQKGDIAEGYSVSREKKESFPLTVTSAQKNPTAFYLCASSPLERYGYTFGSGTRLTVV.